These T cell receptor beta chains were read from a single sample in a study of human T cells and chemical hapten exposure. A single record per CDR3 protein comes from TCRdb applying MiXCR to the RACE reads. This sample has about 47,000 distinct CDR3 sequences, with roughly 4.2% found just once. Sequencing was performed on whole blood. Receptor source: a human donor in good health. Some clones in this sample may be carry-over from other donors' samples. The CDR3 runs from the conserved cysteine through the conserved F or W. D genes are given only for firm matches. Clone size is stated in some rows and not others, as once, few, many or a class when expanded.

J gene,clone size,V gene,D gene,CDR3 protein,CDR3 DNA
TRBJ2-1,many,TRBV4-1,TRBD2,CASSPPISGNSEQFF,TGCGCCAGCAGCCCCCCCATTAGCGGGAATAGTGAGCAGTTCTTC
TRBJ1-1,few,TRBV6-6,-,CASSSHMNTEAFF,TGTGCCAGCAGTTCGCACATGAACACTGAAGCTTTCTTT
TRBJ2-1,many,TRBV20-1,TRBD2,CSASGSGTSVSNEQFF,TGCAGTGCTAGCGGCTCCGGGACTAGCGTATCCAATGAGCAGTTCTTC
TRBJ2-1,few,TRBV11-1,TRBD2,CASRTSGRSSYNEQFF,TGTGCCAGCCGGACTAGCGGGCGGAGCTCCTACAATGAGCAGTTCTTC
TRBJ1-1,many,TRBV7-8,TRBD1,CASSLEGGAGNTEAFF,TGTGCCAGCAGCTTAGAAGGGGGCGCGGGGAACACTGAAGCTTTCTTT
TRBJ1-6,-,TRBV7-8,-,CASSLRGYNSPLHF,TGTGCCAGCAGCTTGCGGGGATATAATTCACCCCTCCACTTT
TRBJ1-1,many,TRBV10-1,TRBD1,CASSDSGTGRTEAFF,TGCGCCAGCAGTGATTCCGGGACAGGGAGGACTGAAGCTTTCTTT
TRBJ1-2,many,TRBV5-1,-,CASSFKMDSGYTF,TGCGCCAGCAGCTTCAAGATGGACAGTGGCTACACCTTC
TRBJ1-4,few,TRBV18,-,CASGSEVYDEKLFF,TGTGCCAGCGGATCGGAGGTGTACGATGAAAAACTGTTTTTT
TRBJ1-2,few,TRBV12-3/TRBV12-4,-,CASSRDGSYGYTF,TGTGCCAGCAGTCGGGACGGCAGCTATGGCTACACCTTC